The rows below give T cell receptor beta chains drawn from one sample of a study of CD8 T cells in Susac syndrome. TCRdb processed the immunoSEQ multiplex PCR reads anew with MiXCR; each CDR3 protein has one entry. The sample holds about 280,000 distinct CDR3 sequences, approximately 81% seen once. The sequenced sample was CD8+ T cells from PBMCs. The source of these receptors is a human donor with multiple sclerosis. Both conserved end residues are part of each CDR3. Fields, in order: D gene, J gene, V gene, clone size, CDR3 DNA, CDR3 protein. A D gene is named only where the DNA matches it firmly. Clone size is not always given. Where it is, it says once, few, many or a class for expanded clones.

D: -; J: TRBJ1-1; V: TRBV12-3/TRBV12-4; size: -; DNA: TGTGCCAGCTTCGGGTCCCGGGCTGAAGCTTTCTTT; CDR3: CASFGSRAEAFF
D: -; J: TRBJ2-3; V: TRBV27; size: -; DNA: TGTGCCAGCAGTTTAGTAGTGGGGACAGATACGCAGTATTTT; CDR3: CASSLVVGTDTQYF
D: -; J: TRBJ2-4; V: TRBV2; size: -; DNA: TGTGCCAGCTCCATCGGGCAGTTAGCCAAAAACATTCAGTACTTC; CDR3: CASSIGQLAKNIQYF
D: TRBD1; J: TRBJ2-1; V: TRBV5-1; size: -; DNA: TGCGCCAGCAGCTTGGATCCGGGACAGGGTTACAATGAGCAGTTCTTC; CDR3: CASSLDPGQGYNEQFF
D: -; J: TRBJ1-6; V: TRBV7-3; size: -; DNA: TGTGCCAGCAGCTTACGGACAGTCGATTCACCCCTCCACTTT; CDR3: CASSLRTVDSPLHF
D: -; J: TRBJ1-4; V: TRBV29-1; size: -; DNA: TGCAGCGTTGCGGAACACGGTGAAAAACTGTTTTTT; CDR3: CSVAEHGEKLFF
D: -; J: TRBJ2-3; V: TRBV10-3; size: -; DNA: TGTGCCATCAGTGAGACGACAGGAGGCTCAGATACGCAGTATTTT; CDR3: CAISETTGGSDTQYF
D: -; J: TRBJ2-7; V: TRBV7-3; size: few; DNA: TGTGCCAGCAGCTTATATGGGGGCGGGGACGAGCAGTACTTC; CDR3: CASSLYGGGDEQYF
D: -; J: TRBJ1-2; V: TRBV6-5; size: -; DNA: TGTGCCAGCAGTTTCGGAGAGGGGCGTAACTATGGCTACACCTTC; CDR3: CASSFGEGRNYGYTF
D: -; J: TRBJ2-1; V: TRBV7-9; size: -; DNA: TGTGCCAGCAGCCCGACTGTCGACAATGAGCAGTTCTTC; CDR3: CASSPTVDNEQFF
D: -; J: TRBJ1-5; V: TRBV28; size: -; DNA: TGTGCCAGCAGTTTAAGGTCGGCAGGGAATCAGCCCCAGCATTTT; CDR3: CASSLRSAGNQPQHF
D: TRBD2; J: TRBJ2-1; V: TRBV4-2; size: -; DNA: TGTGCCAGCAGCCAAGAAGTATTAGCGGGAGAAGTGAGAACCTCCTACAATGAGCAGTTCTTC; CDR3: CASSQEVLAGEVRTSYNEQFF
D: TRBD2; J: TRBJ2-3; V: TRBV7-2; size: -; DNA: TGTGCCAGCAGCTCGGGACTAGCGGGCTCAACAGATACGCAGTATTTT; CDR3: CASSSGLAGSTDTQYF
D: -; J: TRBJ1-1; V: TRBV11-2; size: -; DNA: TGTGCCAGCAGCTTTACAGGGAAAAGTAGCACTGAAGCTTTCTTT; CDR3: CASSFTGKSSTEAFF
D: -; J: TRBJ2-1; V: TRBV9; size: -; DNA: TGTGCCAGCAGCGTGGACGGAACCTACAATGAGCAGTTCTTC; CDR3: CASSVDGTYNEQFF
D: -; J: TRBJ2-7; V: TRBV6-2/TRBV6-3; size: few; DNA: TGTGCCAGCAGCCAACGCCTTCTCTACGAGCAGTACTTC; CDR3: CASSQRLLYEQYF
D: TRBD1; J: TRBJ2-7; V: TRBV30; size: once; DNA: TGTGCCTGGAGTGTAGGGGGCTTTGACGAGCAGTACTTC; CDR3: CAWSVGGFDEQYF
D: -; J: TRBJ2-1; V: TRBV12-3/TRBV12-4; size: -; DNA: TGTGCCAGCAGTTTCAGTGAGGCCCCTTCCTACAATGAGCAGTTCTTC; CDR3: CASSFSEAPSYNEQFF
D: -; J: TRBJ1-5; V: TRBV2; size: -; DNA: TGTGCCAGCAGTGATATGGGGCCCCATAATCAGCCCCAGCATTTT; CDR3: CASSDMGPHNQPQHF
D: TRBD1; J: TRBJ1-1; V: TRBV5-1; size: -; DNA: TGCGCCAGCAGCTTCGGGACAGGGGAGAACACTGAAGCTTTCTTT; CDR3: CASSFGTGENTEAFF
D: -; J: TRBJ1-6; V: TRBV3-1; size: -; DNA: TGTGCCAGCAGCCTTATAACCTATAATTCACCCCTCCACTTT; CDR3: CASSLITYNSPLHF
D: TRBD2; J: TRBJ2-5; V: TRBV10-2; size: -; DNA: TGCGCCACCTTTGGCGGGAGTCGGTCCCAGTACTTC; CDR3: CATFGGSRSQYF
D: -; J: TRBJ1-5; V: TRBV27; size: -; DNA: TGTGCCAGCAGTTTGTTAGGGGTCTCTCAGCCCCAGCATTTT; CDR3: CASSLLGVSQPQHF
D: -; J: TRBJ2-1; V: TRBV27; size: -; DNA: TGTAGCAGCAGTTTCGGCACCTACAATGAGCAGTTCTTC; CDR3: CSSSFGTYNEQFF
D: -; J: TRBJ2-7; V: TRBV11-2; size: once; DNA: TGTGCCAGCAGCCATTCTTATAAACAGCAGTACTTC; CDR3: CASSHSYKQQYF
D: TRBD2; J: TRBJ2-1; V: TRBV9; size: once; DNA: TGTGCCAGCAGCCACAACCCGGGACTAGCGGGAAACAATGAGCAGTTCTTC; CDR3: CASSHNPGLAGNNEQFF
D: TRBD1; J: TRBJ2-1; V: TRBV29-1; size: -; DNA: TGCAGCGTTGGGGGGACAGGCAGCTCCTACAATGAGCAGTTCTTC; CDR3: CSVGGTGSSYNEQFF
D: -; J: TRBJ1-2; V: TRBV10-3; size: few; DNA: TGTGCCATCAGTGAAATCCTACAGGGCGGAAGGTATGGCTACACCTTC; CDR3: CAISEILQGGRYGYTF
D: TRBD2; J: TRBJ2-2; V: TRBV27; size: -; DNA: TGTGCCAGCAGTTTATGGGGACTAGCGGGAGCCGGGGAGCTGTTTTTT; CDR3: CASSLWGLAGAGELFF
D: -; J: TRBJ2-3; V: TRBV4-1; size: -; DNA: TGCGCCAGCAGCAGGCCAGGAGACGATACGCAGTATTTT; CDR3: CASSRPGDDTQYF
D: -; J: TRBJ2-7; V: TRBV7-9; size: few; DNA: TGTGCCAGCAGCCACCCCGACAGAGCCTACGAGCAGTACTTC; CDR3: CASSHPDRAYEQYF
D: -; J: TRBJ1-1; V: TRBV20-1; size: -; DNA: TGCAGTGCTAGATCCGATCATGGGGGGCTCGCTTTCTTT; CDR3: CSARSDHGGLAFF
D: TRBD2; J: TRBJ2-7; V: TRBV4-1; size: -; DNA: TGCGCCAGCAGCCAAGTGCTAGCGGTAGCCTACGAGCAGTACTTC; CDR3: CASSQVLAVAYEQYF